The 26 T cell receptor beta chains given below trace back to one sample, sequenced in a study of tumor-infiltrating lymphocytes in primary liver carcinoma. Joint extraction of RNA and DNA used roughly 18-34 mg of bulk tissue that was unsorted. Making TCR beta cDNA involved approximately 510 ng total RNA and a constant-region primer. Researchers made the TCR beta libraries by running three nested multiplex PCR rounds with slightly modified ARM-PCR. Both of the initial two PCR rounds ran for around 9 cycles and employed TRBV1-TRBV30 forward primers alongside a C-beta reverse primer. In TCRdb, the multiplex PCR reads were re-called with MiXCR into one record per CDR3 protein. This sample has roughly 86,000 distinct CDR3 sequences, with about 73% found just once. Sequences were obtained from tumor-adjacent normal liver tissue. The receptors originated from a man in his forties with primary liver carcinoma and hepatitis B virus infection.

Worth noting for this clonotype: One end of the junction does not line up with germline, which may come from a read error. The chain carries TRBV29-1 and TRBJ2-5; perhaps D is TRBD1 or TRBD2 (5 bases each). This CDR3 region has 15 residues. The germline CDR1 and CDR2 sequences are SQVTM and ANQGSEA. CDR3 region: CSVVERAGWQEAQYF. Written as DNA, the CDR3 is TGCAGCGTCGTAGAGAGGGCAGGGTGGCAAGAGGCCCAGTACTTC.

In the case of this clonotype: One base away lies a much larger clone, so this may be a sequencing read error. The rearrangement uses TRBV28 and TRBJ2-5; D could derive from TRBD1 or TRBD2 (5 bases each). The germline V gene encodes CDR1 MDHEN and CDR2 SYDVKM. Trimming cost V 7 bases and J 0 bases, with 12 bases left between them. The CDR3 loop spans 14 amino acids. The CDR3 protein is CASKGPTNQETQYF. The CDR3 region has the DNA TGTGCCAGCAAGGGACCAACCAACCAAGAGACCCAGTACTTC.

This clonotype was seen ten or more times. The V gene is TRBV11-2, the J gene TRBJ2-5; no clear D. Germline V lookup: CDR1 SGHAT, CDR2 FQNNGV. V gave up 0 bases and J gave up 4 bases, with 21 bases separating them. The CDR3 extends over 18 amino acids. The CDR3 DNA is TGTGCCAGCAGCTTAGACCGTCAAGGGTCCTCGGGCGGAGAGACCCAGTACTTC. Translation gives CASSLDRQGSSGGETQYF.

Points on this clonotype: The junction shows a germline mismatch at one end, possibly a read error. The chain joins TRBV11-2 to TRBJ1-1; D call uncertain. Per germline, CDR1 SGHAT and CDR2 FQNNGV. The CDR3 length is 13 residues. The CDR3 loop reads CASSLEMGTEAFF. For the CDR3, the DNA is TGTGCTAGCAGCTTAGAGATGGGCACTGAAGCTTTCTTT.

The rearrangement links TRBV25-1 to TRBJ2-7; D unclear. The CDR3 length is 15 residues. V dropped 3 bases and J dropped 2 bases, with 14 bases sitting between them. Germline V gene sequence: CDR1 MGHDK, CDR2 SYGVNS. As DNA, the CDR3 is TGTGCCAGCAGTGACCCCACTGGGCCGACCTACGAGCAGTACTTC. Translation: CASSDPTGPTYEQYF.

A remark on this clonotype: One end of the junction is discordant with germline, which a read error may explain. Here the CDR3 reads CARSTDRAREQHF. The DNA for the CDR3 is TGTGCCAGAAGCACGGACAGGGCGAGGGAGCAGCACTTC. This sequence joins TRBV6-5 and TRBJ2-7, with 8 bases lining up with TRBD1. Germline assignment: CDR1 MNHEY and CDR2 SVGAGI. The length of the CDR3 is 13 residues.

The CDR3 spells CAWTMGVVYNEQFF. The DNA of the CDR3 is TGTGCCTGGACTATGGGGGTGGTGTACAATGAGCAGTTCTTC. The chain is built from TRBV30 and TRBJ2-1; D is perhaps TRBD1 or TRBD2 (5 bases each). The germline V gene encodes CDR1 GTSNPN and CDR2 SVGIG (reference sequence). The V end lost 4 bases, the J end lost 4 bases, and 14 bases lay between the germline ends. This CDR3 contains 14 residues.

Turning to this clonotype: One base away lies a much larger clone, so this may be a sequencing read error. The V and J genes are TRBV5-5 and TRBJ2-1; 8 positions agree with TRBD2. J lost 7 bases, V lost 3 bases, and 6 bases had no gene match. CDR3 size: 14 residues. Germline CDR1 SGHKS, CDR2 YYEKEE (reference sequence). The CDR3 loop is CASSSVSSGNEQFF. The CDR3, as DNA: TGTGCCAGCAGCTCGGTGTCTAGCGGGAATGAGCAGTTCTTC. Drawing the rest from reference TRBV5-5 and TRBJ2-1, the complete variable domain is DAGVTQSPTHLIKTRGQQVTLRCSPISGHKSVSWYQQVLGQGPQFIFQYYEKEERGRGNFPDRFSARQFPNYSSELNVNALLLGDSALYLCASSSVSSGNEQFFGPGTRLTVL.

A remark on this clonotype: A much larger clone differs by one base, so this may be a read error. The chain links TRBV13 to TRBJ2-7; the match to TRBD1 covers 8 bases. The CDR3 spans 16 residues. The germline gives CDR1 PRHDT, CDR2 FYEKMQ (reference sequence). Losses at the gene ends were 5 bases for V and 1 base for J; bases not matched to a gene: 10. CDR3 sequence reads: CASSPPRQGRSYEQYF. Written as DNA, the CDR3 is TGTGCCAGCAGCCCGCCCCGACAGGGGCGATCCTACGAGCAGTACTTC.

With regard to this clonotype: At one end, the junction sequence differs from germline, possibly due to a read error. The chain carries TRBV11-2 and TRBJ2-3; D gene unclear. This CDR3 has 15 amino acids. Germline V gene sequence: CDR1 SGHAT, CDR2 FQNNGV. The DNA for the CDR3 is TGTGCCAGCAGCCAAGGAAGTCCAGGCACAGATATGCAGTATTTT. Amino acids: CASSQGSPGTDMQYF.

Comment on this clonotype: Germline is not matched at one junction end, which may reflect a read error. The rearrangement links TRBV7-9 to TRBJ1-6; D remains unclear. The V gene's germline CDR1 is SEHNR and CDR2 FQNEAQ (reference sequence). The CDR3 sequence is 17 residues long. The CDR3 DNA sequence: TGTGCCAGCAGCCCGACCGGGCCGAGCTCCTTTAATTCACCCCTCCACTTT. It yields the protein CASSPTGPSSFNSPLHF.

V is TRBV5-1 and J is TRBJ2-1, with a weak D call TRBD2 (6 bases). V was trimmed by 4 bases and J by 0 bases, leaving 11 bases between them. The CDR3 consists of 15 residues. The germline V gene encodes CDR1 SGHRS and CDR2 YFSETQ. CDR3 sequence: CASSPRRDSYNEQFF. CDR3 sequence (DNA): TGCGCCAGCAGCCCCCGGCGGGACTCCTACAATGAGCAGTTCTTC.

This CDR3 reads CASSPGGGGTDTQYF. CDR3 nucleotides: TGTGCCAGCAGTCCCGGAGGGGGAGGCACAGATACGCAGTATTTT. V and J are TRBV11-3 and TRBJ2-3, with D possibly being TRBD1 or TRBD2 (6 bases each). V dropped 6 bases and J dropped 1 base, with 14 bases sitting between them. This CDR3 is 15 amino acids long. Germline V CDR1 and CDR2: SGHNT, YENEEA.

Details on this clonotype: This sequence may be a read error, since a much larger clone differs from it by one base. This rearrangement joins TRBV7-8 to TRBJ2-1; 10 positions match TRBD2. Germline V gene data show CDR1 as SGHVS and CDR2 as FQNEAQ. CDR3 length equals 15 residues. The CDR3 loop reads CASSIALAGVHEQFF. DNA of the CDR3: TGTGCCAGCAGCATAGCGCTAGCGGGAGTACATGAGCAGTTCTTC.

This clonotype was recorded at least ten times. This chain joins TRBV4-1 and TRBJ1-2; TRBD1 is a possible D gene (6 bases). Germline-derived CDR1 and CDR2 are MGHRA and YSYEKL. This CDR3 spans 12 amino acids. The V end lost 3 bases, the J end lost 8 bases, and 10 bases lay between the germline ends. CDR3 protein: CASSQMTGGYTF. The CDR3 DNA reads as TGCGCCAGCAGCCAGATGACAGGAGGCTACACCTTC.

A note on this clonotype: The CDR3 end shows no conserved phenylalanine or tryptophan, and so a read error is likely. The CDR3 DNA is TGCAGCGTTCTTGTTAACGCAGGGGTGGAGACCCAGTACTCC. Translating it yields CSVLVNAGVETQYS. The V gene is TRBV29-1, the J gene TRBJ2-5, with a possible D match to TRBD1 (6 bases). V shed 5 bases and J shed 5 bases, with 18 bases lying between them. This CDR3 has 14 amino acids. Germline V CDR1 and CDR2: SQVTM, ANQGSEA.

Comments on this clonotype: A much larger clone is a single base away; this may be a read error. CDR3 loop: CASSTPGGSEVYTQYF. The DNA of the CDR3 is TGTGCCAGCAGCACCCCGGGCGGGAGTGAGGTATATACGCAGTATTTT. The chain has TRBV5-4 and TRBJ2-3; 7 nucleotides agree with TRBD2. CDR3 length equals 16 residues. Trimming removed 4 bases from V and 7 bases from J; junction bases left unmatched: 15. CDR1 and CDR2 from the germline V gene are SGHNT and YYREEE (reference sequence).

As to this clonotype: This may arise from a read error, as a much more abundant clone is one base away. The rearrangement joins TRBV10-3 to TRBJ2-3, with TRBD2 as a possible D gene (7 bases). Germline V gene sequence: CDR1 ENHRY, CDR2 SYGVKD. The CDR3 contains 15 residues. The CDR3 here is CVISGGARIKDTQYF. The CDR3, as DNA: TGTGTCATCAGTGGGGGGGCGAGGATTAAAGATACGCAGTATTTT.

This clonotype showed up many times. The rearrangement joins TRBV6-1 to TRBJ2-1; D is possibly TRBD2 (5 bases). Germline V gene data show CDR1 as MNHNS and CDR2 as SASEGT. V lost 10 bases, J lost 2 bases, and 18 bases lay in between. This CDR3 has 15 residues. The DNA for the CDR3 is TGTGCCACACGAGAAGCGGCAGAGCCCTACAATGAGCAGTTCTTC. Its protein product is CATREAAEPYNEQFF.

This clonotype was counted at least ten times. The genes are TRBV5-5 and TRBJ1-1, with TRBD1 identical over 7 bases. V lost 4 bases and J lost 4; bases outside the gene matches: 4. Germline loops: CDR1 SGHKS, CDR2 YYEKEE (reference sequence). CDR3 length: 13 amino acids. In DNA form, the CDR3 reads TGTGCCAGCAGCCGTGGGACAGCCACTGAAGCTTTCTTT. It encodes CASSRGTATEAFF.

As concerns this clonotype: As the CDR3 is not closed by the conserved phenylalanine or tryptophan, this likely results from a read error. The CDR3 spells CASSFPTGRGRYLREQFI. DNA for the CDR3: TGTGCCAGCAGTTTCCCCACAGGCAGGGGGCGATATCTTAGGGAGCAGTTCATC. This chain links TRBV28 with TRBJ2-1; TRBD1 aligns across 8 bases. CDR1 is MDHEN and CDR2 is SYDVKM in the germline V gene. CDR3 length equals 18 residues. V lost 3 bases, J lost 10 bases, and 20 bases stayed unmatched.

Note on this clonotype: Here the CDR3 omits its conserved ending phenylalanine or tryptophan, so a read error is the likely source. The chain links TRBV11-2 to TRBJ2-3, with D possibly being TRBD1 or TRBD2 (5 bases each). The CDR3 loop spans 16 amino acids. Germline V gene lookup returns CDR1 SGHAT and CDR2 FQNNGV. V lost 7 bases and J 4 bases, leaving 21 bases between the germline ends. The CDR3 DNA sequence: TGTGCCAGCACCCCATCCGGGACGGGGAGCGCAGATACGCAGTATTTG. Its protein product is CASTPSGTGSADTQYL.

Comments on this clonotype: The junction departs from germline at one end; a sequencing error may be responsible. The chain employs TRBV11-2 and TRBJ2-1; TRBD2 might be the D (5 bases). CDR1 SGHAT and CDR2 FQNNGV come from the germline V gene. The CDR3 extends over 18 amino acids. The CDR3 DNA reads TGTGTCAGCAGCCGTACAGAAGGGAGATTAGCGAGGCCCAATGAGCAGTTTTTC. Its protein product is CVSSRTEGRLARPNEQFF.

The chain carries TRBV6-1 and TRBJ2-1; weak D call: TRBD2 (5 bases). Germline CDR1 MNHNS, CDR2 SASEGT. The length of the CDR3 is 19 residues. Trimming stripped 4 bases from V and 0 bases from J, with 22 bases between. Here the CDR3 reads CASSAKRRGEDSSYNEQFF. CDR3 DNA: TGTGCCAGCAGTGCTAAGCGGAGAGGAGAGGATAGCTCCTACAATGAGCAGTTCTTC.

This clonotype was recorded at least ten times. The V call is TRBV6-5, the J call TRBJ2-1; 10 bases are shared with TRBD2. The length of the CDR3 is 15 residues. V lost 6 bases, J lost 9 bases, and 11 bases stayed unmatched. Looked up from germline, CDR1 is MNHEY and CDR2 is SVGAGI. CDR3 protein: CASRREASGRGEQFF. CDR3 DNA: TGTGCCAGCAGAAGGGAGGCTAGCGGGAGAGGTGAGCAGTTCTTC.

Comments on this clonotype: A read error is possible here, since a much larger clone lies one base away. This rearrangement joins TRBV7-8 to TRBJ2-7; D remains unclear. In germline, CDR1 is SGHVS, CDR2 FQNEAQ. The germline V and J ends were trimmed by 1 base and 0 bases, with 10 bases remaining between them. The CDR3 has 15 residues. CDR3: CASSLEVCLSYEQYF. The CDR3 nucleotides read TGTGCCAGCAGCTTAGAAGTATGCCTCTCCTACGAGCAGTACTTC. The full variable domain, completed using reference TRBV7-8 and TRBJ2-7, is GAGVSQSPRYKVAKRGQDVALRCDPISGHVSLFWYQQALGQGPEFLTYFQNEAQLDKSGLPSDRFFAERPEGSVSTLKIQRTQQEDSAVYLCASSLEVCLSYEQYFGPGTRLTVT.